These 21 T cell receptor beta chains came from one sample sequenced in a study of CD8+CD57+ T cells in acquired aplastic anemia. TCR beta VDJ and CDR3 profiling used genomic DNA as template. TCRdb analysed the reads with MiXCR anew, one entry per CDR3 protein. Altogether around 180,000 distinct CDR3 sequences are present, 55% to 70% being singletons, with the ten largest covering 35% to 55%. Sequencing input: sorted CD4+, CD8+, or CD8+CD57+ T cells (not recorded which) from PBMCs. These receptors originate from a human donor with severe aplastic anemia or a healthy control (not recorded which).

The rearrangement uses TRBV28 and TRBJ1-5, with 7 bases that match TRBD1. V was clipped by 3 bases and J by 1 base; unmatched bases: 6. CDR3 length equals 16 residues. Germline V CDR1 and CDR2: MDHEN, SYDVKM. CDR3 in amino acids: CASSFIETGSNQPQHF. The CDR3 DNA sequence: TGTGCCAGCAGTTTCATAGAGACAGGGAGCAATCAGCCCCAGCATTTT.

J is TRBJ2-6 and V is TRBV9; D is ambiguous. Trimming left V 0 bases short and J 2 bases short, with 0 bases between. This CDR3 has 13 residues. Germline V gives CDR1 SGDLS, CDR2 YYNGEE. The CDR3 spells CASSVAGANVLTF. CDR3 coding DNA: TGTGCCAGCAGCGTAGCTGGGGCCAACGTCCTGACTTTC.

This clonotype was seen more than once but under ten times. The rearrangement joins TRBV7-8 to TRBJ2-1; perhaps TRBD2 as D (6 bases). Trimming pared 0 bases from V and 8 bases from J, leaving 11 bases between. There are 14 residues in the CDR3. The germline V gene encodes CDR1 SGHVS and CDR2 FQNEAQ. The CDR3 coding sequence is TGTGCCAGCAGCTTAGCGTGGGGAGGCGATGAGCAGTTCTTC. Translated: CASSLAWGGDEQFF.

The chain joins TRBV7-8 to TRBJ2-5; no clear D. The CDR3 contains 12 residues. V lost 5 bases and J lost 5, with 9 bases in between. CDR1 is SGHVS, CDR2 FQNEAQ, per germline. The CDR3 DNA reads as TGTGCCAGCAGCGAGGACCGGGAGACCCAGTACTTC. Translating it yields CASSEDRETQYF.

The rearrangement links TRBV9 to TRBJ2-2; D is unclear. Germline V gene data show CDR1 as SGDLS and CDR2 as YYNGEE. The CDR3 has 16 residues. Trimming removed 0 bases from V and 0 bases from J, with 9 bases in between. The DNA for the CDR3 is TGTGCCAGCAGCGTAGCGGTATGGGCGAACACCGGGGAGCTGTTTTTT. This codes for CASSVAVWANTGELFF.

The gene calls are TRBV7-9 and TRBJ1-4, with a weak D call TRBD1 (5 bases). The CDR3 loop spans 15 amino acids. Germline CDR1 reads SEHNR; CDR2 reads FQNEAQ (reference sequence). V lost 5 bases and J lost 7, with 17 bases in between. In DNA form, the CDR3 reads TGTGCCAGCAGCGGACATCGAAGAGTTGGTGAAAAACTGTTTTTT. Translation: CASSGHRRVGEKLFF.

The rearrangement uses TRBV15 and TRBJ2-7; possibly TRBD2 for D (6 bases). V lost 5 bases and J lost 3, with 14 bases in between. There are 14 residues in the CDR3. Germline CDR1 and CDR2: LNHNV and YYDKDF (reference sequence). The CDR3 loop reads CATSAVWGGYEQYF. The CDR3 DNA is TGTGCCACCAGCGCGGTGTGGGGAGGCTACGAGCAGTACTTC.

This chain joins TRBV29-1 and TRBJ2-7; D perhaps matches TRBD1 (5 bases). CDR1 is SQVTM, CDR2 ANQGSEA, per germline. V lost 6 bases, J lost 3 bases, and 9 bases lay in between. The CDR3 loop spans 11 amino acids. The CDR3 nucleotides read TGCAGCGTGGATACAGGCTACGAGCAGTACTTC. Protein: CSVDTGYEQYF.

This clonotype was observed many times. The J gene is TRBJ2-1, the V gene TRBV7-2; 14 nucleotides align to TRBD2. CDR1 is SGHTA and CDR2 is FQGNSA in the germline V gene. J lost 8 bases, V lost 4 bases, and 16 bases had no gene match. This CDR3 is 19 amino acids long. CDR3 DNA: TGTGCCAGCAGCTGGGGACCGGGACTAGCGGGGGTAGGAGGGGATGAGCAGTTCTTC. This gives the protein CASSWGPGLAGVGGDEQFF.

V gene TRBV30 combines with J gene TRBJ2-1; D call uncertain. Germline loops: CDR1 GTSNPN, CDR2 SVGIG (reference sequence). V dropped 2 bases and J dropped 7 bases, with 21 bases sitting between them. The CDR3 has 16 amino acids. In DNA form, the CDR3 reads TGTGCCTGGAGTCAACCCAAAGATTCAGGAAGGAATGAGCAGTTCTTC. It yields the protein CAWSQPKDSGRNEQFF.

In regard to this clonotype: Sequence at one end of the junction differs from germline and may be a read error. This rearrangement joins TRBV9 to TRBJ2-2; a weak D match, TRBD2 (6 bases). This CDR3 has 10 residues. The germline CDR1 and CDR2 sequences are SGDLS and YYNGEE. Here the CDR3 reads CAGSGPELFF. CDR3 coding DNA: TGTGCCGGCAGCGGGCCGGAGCTGTTTTTT.

V usage is TRBV27 and J usage is TRBJ2-7; tentatively, D is TRBD1 (7 bases). The V and J ends lost 5 bases and 4 bases respectively, with 24 bases between them. The germline gives CDR1 MNHEY, CDR2 SMNVEV (reference sequence). The CDR3 totals 17 residues. CDR3 coding DNA: TGTGCCAGCAGTGCACCAGGGGGGCAAGACAGGGCGTACGAGCAGTACTTC. Its protein is CASSAPGGQDRAYEQYF.

The chain recombines TRBV5-6 with TRBJ1-2; D gene uncertain. Germline loops: CDR1 SGHDT, CDR2 YYEEEE. This CDR3 is 13 amino acids long. V was clipped by 5 bases and J by 3 bases, with 11 bases between them. Here the CDR3 reads CASRKEGYYGYTF. CDR3 DNA: TGTGCCAGCAGAAAAGAGGGATACTATGGCTACACCTTC.

This clonotype has a count of ten or more. The chain carries TRBV9 and TRBJ2-3; TRBD2 agrees at 7 bases. CDR3 length: 15 amino acids. In germline, CDR1 is SGDLS, CDR2 YYNGEE. Trimming at V came to 1 base and at J to 1 base, leaving 3 bases not matched to a gene. Here the CDR3 reads CASSVTTSGTDTQYF. The DNA of the CDR3 is TGTGCCAGCAGCGTAACAACTAGCGGCACAGATACGCAGTATTTT.

This CDR3 is CASSDSAGGAEAFF. In DNA form, the CDR3 reads TGTGCCAGCAGTGATTCGGCAGGGGGCGCTGAAGCTTTCTTT. The chain uses TRBV25-1 and TRBJ1-1, with TRBD1 identical over 8 bases. Per germline, CDR1 MGHDK and CDR2 SYGVNS. The V segment lost 3 bases and the J segment 6 bases; nucleotides outside the gene matches: 6. The CDR3 spans 14 residues.

This chain uses TRBV7-3 with TRBJ2-5; D may match TRBD1 or TRBD2 (6 bases each). V was trimmed by 5 bases and J by 5 bases, leaving 18 bases between them. Germline V gene sequence: CDR1 SGHTA, CDR2 FQGTGA. This CDR3 is built from 15 residues. The CDR3 bases are TGTGCCAGCAGCGCAGGGAACGGAGGGGGGGAGACCCAGTACTTC. Its protein is CASSAGNGGGETQYF.

The gene calls are TRBV7-8 and TRBJ2-3; D may be TRBD2 (7 bases). The CDR3 length is 18 residues. In germline, CDR1 is SGHVS, CDR2 FQNEAQ. V lost 4 bases and J 0 bases, leaving 20 bases between the germline ends. CDR3 in amino acids: CASSYGGSGGLSTDTQYF. The CDR3 nucleotides read TGTGCCAGCAGCTACGGGGGGTCGGGGGGCCTTAGCACAGATACGCAGTATTTT.

V usage is TRBV12-3 or TRBV12-4 and J usage is TRBJ2-7; 7 nucleotides align to TRBD1. The CDR3 totals 15 residues. J was trimmed by 3 bases and V by 3 bases; bases with no gene match: 8. The CDR3 is CASSFRGQASYEQYF. The CDR3 coding sequence is TGTGCCAGCAGTTTCCGCGGACAGGCGAGCTACGAGCAGTACTTC.

The chain is built from TRBV7-6 and TRBJ2-7, with 9 bases aligning to TRBD1. Looked up from germline, CDR1 is SGHVS and CDR2 is FNYEAQ. V was clipped by 0 bases and J by 5 bases; unmatched bases: 8. This CDR3 region has 16 residues. As DNA, the CDR3 is TGTGCCAGCAGCTTAGCGCCGGGACAGGGTTCCCACGAGCAGTACTTC. Protein sequence: CASSLAPGQGSHEQYF.

This chain joins TRBV15 and TRBJ1-2; no definite D call. The germline V gene has CDR1 LNHNV and CDR2 YYDKDF (reference sequence). The CDR3 is 12 residues long. Trimming removed 1 base from V and 2 bases from J, with 2 bases in between. CDR3 nucleotides: TGTGCCACCAGCAGAGGCAACTATGGCTACACCTTC. Amino acid sequence: CATSRGNYGYTF.

CDR3 DNA sequence: TGTGCCAGTAGTATTGGACAGTCTGGGGCCAACGTCCTGACTTTC. Protein product: CASSIGQSGANVLTF. The V and J genes are TRBV19 and TRBJ2-6; a possible D gene is TRBD1 (6 bases). V gave up 3 bases and J gave up 1 base, with 7 bases separating them. Per the germline V gene, CDR1 is LNHDA and CDR2 is SQIVND (reference sequence). The CDR3 has 15 amino acids.